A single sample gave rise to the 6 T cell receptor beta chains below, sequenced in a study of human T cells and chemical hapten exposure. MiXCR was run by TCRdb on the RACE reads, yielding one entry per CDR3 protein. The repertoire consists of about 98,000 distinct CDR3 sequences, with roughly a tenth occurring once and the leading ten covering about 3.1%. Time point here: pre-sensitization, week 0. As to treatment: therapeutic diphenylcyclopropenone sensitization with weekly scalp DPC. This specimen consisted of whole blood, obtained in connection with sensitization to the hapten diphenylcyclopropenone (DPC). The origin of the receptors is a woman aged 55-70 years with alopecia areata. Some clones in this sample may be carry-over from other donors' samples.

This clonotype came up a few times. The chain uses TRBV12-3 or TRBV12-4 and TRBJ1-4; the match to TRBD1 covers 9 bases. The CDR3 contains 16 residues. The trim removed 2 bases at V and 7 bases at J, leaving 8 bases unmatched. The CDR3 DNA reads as TGTGCCAGCAGTTTACATAAGGGACAGGGTATTGAAAAACTGTTTTTT. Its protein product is CASSLHKGQGIEKLFF.

This chain's CDR3 is CASSLANRNTFTDTQYF. CDR3 coding DNA: TGTGCCAGCAGCTTAGCTAACCGTAATACTTTCACAGATACGCAGTATTTT. The rearrangement uses TRBV7-2 and TRBJ2-3; the D is unclear. Germline assignment: CDR1 SGHTA and CDR2 FQGNSA. The V gene lost 0 bases and the J gene lost 2 bases, with 15 bases spanning the gap. This CDR3 has 17 amino acids.

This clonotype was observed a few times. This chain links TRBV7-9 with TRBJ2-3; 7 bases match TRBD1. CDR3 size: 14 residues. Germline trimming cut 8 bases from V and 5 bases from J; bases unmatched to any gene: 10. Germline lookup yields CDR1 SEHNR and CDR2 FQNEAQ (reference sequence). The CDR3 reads CASEGTAFGDTQYF. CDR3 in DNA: TGTGCCAGCGAGGGGACAGCATTCGGAGATACGCAGTATTTT.

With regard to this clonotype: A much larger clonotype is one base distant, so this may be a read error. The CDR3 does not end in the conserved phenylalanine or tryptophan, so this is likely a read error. CDR3 sequence (DNA): TGTGCCAGCAGCTTACTAGGAGCTGGGGCCAACGTCCTGACTTAC. It yields the protein CASSLLGAGANVLTY. The gene calls are TRBV7-9 and TRBJ2-6; D not certain. Germline V gene sequence: CDR1 SEHNR, CDR2 FQNEAQ (reference sequence). This CDR3 is 15 amino acids long. V lost 2 bases and J 2 bases, leaving 7 bases between the germline ends.

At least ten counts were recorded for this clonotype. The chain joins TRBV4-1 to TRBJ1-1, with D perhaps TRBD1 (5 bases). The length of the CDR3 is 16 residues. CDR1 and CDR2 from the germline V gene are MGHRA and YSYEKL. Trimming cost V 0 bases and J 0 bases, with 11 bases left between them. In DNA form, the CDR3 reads TGCGCCAGCAGCCAAGATGGCAGAGGGGTGAACACTGAAGCTTTCTTT. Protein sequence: CASSQDGRGVNTEAFF.

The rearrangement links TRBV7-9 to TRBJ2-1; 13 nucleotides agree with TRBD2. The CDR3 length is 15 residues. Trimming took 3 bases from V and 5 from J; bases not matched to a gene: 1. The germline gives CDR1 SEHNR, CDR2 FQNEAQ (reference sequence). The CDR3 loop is CASSFGLAGDNEQFF. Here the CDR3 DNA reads TGTGCCAGCAGCTTCGGACTAGCGGGAGACAATGAGCAGTTCTTC.